The clone carrying this T cell receptor (beta chain) was recorded only once. Antigen specificity is unknown. Other nucleotide sequences from this sample produce the same CDR3. The data derive from a study of shared clonotypes between healthy human individuals. Background on the study: Each donor had three CD4 naive, three CD4 memory, two CD8 naive and one CD8 memory plate.

Overall study findings and caveats: Generally, naive subsets came out with larger estimated richness than memory subsets.

Investigators divided CD4+ cells into CD45RA+ naive and CD45RA-negative memory subsets. Deep-level running was used for the assay. Sequencing was performed with immunoSEQ multiplex PCR; in TCRdb, only in-frame clones are kept and a portion is missing. The sample records roughly 2.6 million clones, over 85% being singletons. Germline lookup yields CDR1 ENHRY and CDR2 SYGVKD. CDR3 size: 12 residues. The ends lost 6 bases at V and 8 bases at J; junction bases unmatched: 4. The specimen was naive CD4+ T cells sorted from blood. Subset in this sample: CD45RA+ positively selected. This receptor was obtained from a man aged 18 to 35 in good health. The V call is TRBV10-3, the J call TRBJ2-1; 7 nucleotides align to TRBD2. The CDR3 bases are TGTGCCATCAGCGTGGGGGGGGATGAGCAGTTCTTC. This gives the protein CAISVGGDEQFF.